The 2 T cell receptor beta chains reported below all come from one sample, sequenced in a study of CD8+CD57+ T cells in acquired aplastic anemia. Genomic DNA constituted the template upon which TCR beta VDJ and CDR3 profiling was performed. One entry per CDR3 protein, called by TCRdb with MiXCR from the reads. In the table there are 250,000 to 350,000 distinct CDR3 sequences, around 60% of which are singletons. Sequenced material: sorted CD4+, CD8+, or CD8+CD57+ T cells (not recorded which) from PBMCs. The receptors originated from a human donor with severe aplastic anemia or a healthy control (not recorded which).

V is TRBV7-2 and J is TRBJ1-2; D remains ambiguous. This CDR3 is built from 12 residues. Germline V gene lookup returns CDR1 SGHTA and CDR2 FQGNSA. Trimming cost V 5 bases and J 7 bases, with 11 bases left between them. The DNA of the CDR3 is TGTGCCAGCAGCCCCGCCCAGGCTGGCTACACCTTC. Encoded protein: CASSPAQAGYTF.

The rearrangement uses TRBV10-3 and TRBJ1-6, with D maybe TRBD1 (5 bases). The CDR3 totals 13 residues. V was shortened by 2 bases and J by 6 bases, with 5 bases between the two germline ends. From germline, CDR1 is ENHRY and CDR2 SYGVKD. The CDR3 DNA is TGTGCCATCAGTGAGAGGGGTAATTCACCCCTCCACTTT. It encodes CAISERGNSPLHF.